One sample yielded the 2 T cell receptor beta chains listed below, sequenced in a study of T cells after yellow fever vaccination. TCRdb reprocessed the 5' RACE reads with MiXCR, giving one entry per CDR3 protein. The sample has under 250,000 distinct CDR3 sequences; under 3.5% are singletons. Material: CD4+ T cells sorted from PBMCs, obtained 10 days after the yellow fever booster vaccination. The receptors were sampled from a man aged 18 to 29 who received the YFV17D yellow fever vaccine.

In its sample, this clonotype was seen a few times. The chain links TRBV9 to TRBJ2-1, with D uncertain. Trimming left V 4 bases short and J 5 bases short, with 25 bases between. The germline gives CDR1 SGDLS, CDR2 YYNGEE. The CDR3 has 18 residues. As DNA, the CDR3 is TGTGCCAGCAGCCCCCGTAGTAGACGGGCACCTGGGGACAATGAGCAGTTCTTC. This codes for CASSPRSRRAPGDNEQFF.

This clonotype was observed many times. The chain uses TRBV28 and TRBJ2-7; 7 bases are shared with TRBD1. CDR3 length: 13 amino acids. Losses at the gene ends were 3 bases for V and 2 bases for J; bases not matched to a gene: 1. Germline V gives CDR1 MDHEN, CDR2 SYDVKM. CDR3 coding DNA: TGTGCCAGCAGTTTTGGGACAGCCTACGAGCAGTACGTC. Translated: CASSFGTAYEQYV.